A selection of T cell receptor beta chains follows, all from one sample in a study of CXCR3-negative and CXCR3-positive naive CD8 T cells. TCRdb re-analyzed the 5' RACE reads; it lists each CDR3 protein once, without DNA. With roughly 130,000 distinct CDR3 sequences in the sample, the ten largest clones hold about 0.54%. The material sequenced was naive CXCR3+ CD8+ T cells from blood. These receptors all stem from a human donor in good health. Some clones in this sample may be carry-over from other donors' samples. Each CDR3 is given with its conserved first and last residue.

TRBJ2-7 TRBV7-9 CASSSPDKYEQYF
TRBJ1-1 TRBV7-9 CASSIGREAFF
TRBJ1-2 TRBV7-2 CASSSPGDYGYTF
TRBJ2-7 TRBV11-3 CASSPSGTGVLLVYEQYF
TRBJ2-3 TRBV5-1 CASSLGASGGTDTQYF
TRBJ2-2 TRBV5-1 CASSLLRGEELFF
TRBJ2-1 TRBV2 CASSVSGGSYNEQFF
TRBJ2-1 TRBV21-1 CASSKATSGGEDNEQFF
TRBJ2-1 TRBV12-3/TRBV12-4 CASSLSGRAVNEQFF
TRBJ2-6 TRBV6-4 CASSAASGAGANVLTF
TRBJ2-7 TRBV10-2 CASRGAGGTYEQYF
TRBJ1-2 TRBV4-3 CASSQAPDRAVYGYTF
TRBJ2-5 TRBV29-1 CSVEDRGERETQYF
TRBJ2-3 TRBV5-6 CASNLRQEVFTDTQYF
TRBJ2-1 TRBV11-3 CASSLVIQAEQFF
TRBJ2-7 TRBV20-1 CSAYMKGIRYEQYF
TRBJ1-6 TRBV20-1 CSARVEGSYNSPLHF
TRBJ2-4 TRBV21-1 CASSKTLAFLAKNIQYF
TRBJ2-2 TRBV27 CASSSLLTGELFF
TRBJ1-1 TRBV5-1 CASSLDSVWGSTEAFF
TRBJ2-3 TRBV7-9 CASGGEFSTDTQYF
TRBJ2-7 TRBV20-1 CSASGQGSYEQYF
TRBJ2-3 TRBV7-6 CASSAHSGATQYF
TRBJ2-2 TRBV7-2 CASSWGGTNTGELFF
TRBJ2-5 TRBV5-1 CASSLKQGTQETQYF
TRBJ1-5 TRBV14 CASSQKGANQPQHF
TRBJ1-1 TRBV5-6 CASTRNLQGHTEAFF
TRBJ1-2 TRBV15 CATSPRGGNYGYTF
TRBJ2-3 TRBV5-4 CASSSWTSGSTDTQYF
TRBJ2-2 TRBV7-9 CASSSGTGNTGELFF
TRBJ2-1 TRBV28 CASSLRNYNEQFF
TRBJ1-2 TRBV27 CASRPTENYYGYTF
TRBJ1-1 TRBV20-1 CSARGQRPGAFF
TRBJ1-1 TRBV9 CASSVPGREAFF
TRBJ2-3 TRBV29-1 CSVLTSGYTDTQYF
TRBJ2-3 TRBV15 CATSRRTSPSTDTQYF
TRBJ2-2 TRBV19 CASSIAPPEVHTGELFF
TRBJ2-7 TRBV9 CASSVEVAARGEQYF
TRBJ1-5 TRBV18 CASSIYRGANQPQHF
TRBJ2-2 TRBV23-1 CASSQSNQQGEAGELFF
TRBJ2-2 TRBV28 CASSLSDSRNTGELFF